This T cell receptor (beta chain) derives from a study of T cell repertoires in cytomegalovirus infection (dated 2019 in TCRdb). Context from the whole study: Donor HLA type was relevant to the analysis, as public TCR beta signatures indicated carriage of CMV infection together with the matching HLA type.

Sequenced on an Illumina HiSeq 1500. The raw public data were reprocessed by TCRdb itself: fastp quality trimming at Q25, MiXCR clonotype calling, in-frame beta chains only. Identical CDR3 proteins give one entry, which carries the most common genes and DNA. This sample holds about 260,000 distinct CDR3 sequences; around 15% were observed only once. 8.8% of the sample is in the top ten clones. This clonotype was counted at least ten times. Which antigen it targets is not known. No clone much larger than this one lies a single base away; base qualities are absent. Paper-wide results and their limitations: In both this cohort and an independent roughly 350-donor cohort, the cumulative frequency of public TCR beta family members distinguished carriers of CMV infection plus the relevant HLA type. The ex vivo response was dominated by HLA-C-restricted CMV-specific TCR beta clonotypes, which also provided the single most frequent clonotype in two of eight donors.

Sequenced input: PBMCs. This clonotype was sampled from a human donor in good health (CMV status not recorded). Some clones in this sample may be carry-over from other donors' samples.

The DNA sequence is as follows: TGTGCCAGCAGCTTAGCCCTCCCGGACCCGCCCCAGGCTTTCTTT. It translates to CASSLALPDPPQAFF. The rearrangement joined TRBV7-8 to TRBJ1-1, with the D gene not confidently named. Based on the germline V gene, the CDR1 and CDR2 sequences are SGHVS and FQNEAQ. Between the V and J ends, shortened by 0 bases and 11 bases respectively, the junction contains 19 bases. Taken from cysteine to phenylalanine, the CDR3 has 15 residues. Only the CDR3 portion is preserved as DNA: 45 bases, with reading frame beginning at the first base.